These 27 T cell receptor beta chains came from one sample sequenced in a study of patients and donors after allogeneic stem cell transplantation. TCRdb used MiXCR to reprocess the RT-PCR reads, holding one entry per CDR3 protein. The sample has around 240,000 distinct CDR3 sequences, less than 15% seen once. Sequenced input: blood, either unsorted or a sorted T cell fraction (not recorded which). Every receptor here comes from a human donor who was either an allogeneic HSCT recipient or a stem cell or donor lymphocyte infusion donor (not recorded which). It is not recorded whose cells these are; they may come from a transplant donor.

Of note for this clonotype: At one end the junction does not follow the germline gene, possibly because of a read error. This sequence joins TRBV12-3 or TRBV12-4 and TRBJ1-4; no clear D gene. The CDR3 runs 13 residues. This chain's CDR3 is CASSYTPAASRAF. For the CDR3, the DNA is TGTGCCAGCAGCTACACCCCGGCGGCATCGAGGGCGTTT.

In this sample, this clonotype turned up many times. The rearrangement uses TRBV7-2 and TRBJ1-1, with D uncertain. The V gene lost 3 bases and the J gene lost 5 bases, with 10 bases spanning the gap. Germline loops: CDR1 SGHTA, CDR2 FQGNSA. This CDR3 has 13 amino acids. The CDR3 loop is CASSFRPGTEAFF. Written as DNA, the CDR3 is TGTGCCAGCAGCTTCCGCCCAGGAACTGAAGCTTTCTTT.

The CDR3 loop is CASSPDYTDTQYF. DNA for the CDR3: TGTGCCAGCTCACCAGACTACACAGATACGCAGTATTTT. The genes are TRBV18 and TRBJ2-3; a possible D gene is TRBD2 (5 bases). Germline CDR1 and CDR2: KGHSH and LQKENI. CDR3 length: 13 amino acids. V was clipped by 2 bases and J by 2 bases, with 5 bases between them. The variable domain in full, completed from reference TRBV18 and TRBJ2-3, reads NAGVMQNPRHLVRRRGQEARLRCSPMKGHSHVYWYRQLPEEGLKFMVYLQKENIIDESGMPKERFSAEFPKEGPSILRIQQVVRGDSAAYFCASSPDYTDTQYFGPGTRLTVL.

In this sample, this clonotype turned up many times. J is TRBJ2-2 and V is TRBV12-3 or TRBV12-4; the D gene is possibly TRBD1 (6 bases). The CDR3 is 15 residues long. Deletions cut 0 bases from V and 5 bases from J, with 10 bases between. The CDR3, as DNA: TGTGCCAGCAGTTTAGCCACAGGGTTTACCGGGGAGCTGTTTTTT. It translates to CASSLATGFTGELFF.

There are a few counts of this clonotype. The V call is TRBV5-6, the J call TRBJ2-7, with a tentative D call TRBD1 (6 bases). The CDR3 is 15 residues long. The ends were cut back, 6 bases at V and 4 bases at J, with 20 bases in the middle. Germline CDR1 reads SGHDT; CDR2 reads YYEEEE. CDR3 sequence reads: CASTTRQGSSYEQYF. CDR3 coding DNA: TGTGCCAGCACCACAAGGCAGGGGTCATCATACGAGCAGTACTTC.

This clonotype was seen repeatedly, ten times or more. The rearrangement links TRBV15 to TRBJ1-5; maybe TRBD1 (5 bases). The V and J ends lost 1 base and 10 bases respectively, with 14 bases between them. This CDR3 comprises 14 residues. Looked up from germline, CDR1 is LNHNV and CDR2 is YYDKDF (reference sequence). The CDR3 is CATSRGDPGGPQHF. CDR3 nucleotide sequence: TGTGCCACCAGCAGAGGGGACCCTGGGGGACCCCAGCATTTT.

This clonotype was found a few times. The chain links TRBV3-1 to TRBJ1-5, with D maybe TRBD1 (6 bases). V gave up 1 base and J gave up 3 bases, with 10 bases separating them. This CDR3 has 15 residues. Germline CDR1 reads LGHDT; CDR2 reads YNNKEL (reference sequence). The CDR3 loop is CASSQGRGVNQPQHF. The DNA for the CDR3 is TGTGCCAGCAGCCAAGGCAGGGGAGTCAATCAGCCCCAGCATTTT.

The chain is built from TRBV12-3 or TRBV12-4 and TRBJ2-3; 14 bases are a match to TRBD2. This CDR3 comprises 20 residues. After removal of 2 bases from V and 2 bases from J, the junction contained 12 bases not matched to a gene. The CDR3 sequence: CASSLRLAGGPTIPTDTQYF. The CDR3 DNA reads TGTGCCAGCAGTTTAAGACTAGCGGGGGGGCCAACGATCCCCACAGATACGCAGTATTTT.

The J gene is TRBJ2-5, the V gene TRBV11-1, with 13 bases fitting TRBD2. This CDR3 is 16 amino acids long. CDR1 is SGHAT and CDR2 is FQDESV in the germline V gene (reference sequence). The ends lost 5 bases at V and 3 bases at J; junction bases unmatched: 6. The CDR3 bases are TGTGCCAGCAGCGCCGCCGGGACTAGCGGGAAAGAGACCCAGTACTTC. It translates to CASSAAGTSGKETQYF.

The genes are TRBV12-3 or TRBV12-4 and TRBJ2-7; maybe TRBD1 (5 bases). The V end was cut by 3 bases, the J end by 5 bases, with 11 bases between. The CDR3 extends over 13 amino acids. This chain's CDR3 is CASSFWQGHEQYF. The CDR3 DNA sequence: TGTGCCAGCAGTTTTTGGCAGGGCCACGAGCAGTACTTC.

This clonotype occurred a few times. This chain uses TRBV5-1 with TRBJ2-3, with D possibly TRBD1 on 6 matching bases. CDR1 SGHRS and CDR2 YFSETQ come from the germline V gene. The germline V and J ends were trimmed by 3 bases and 8 bases, with 25 bases remaining between them. The CDR3 covers 17 residues. The CDR3 DNA sequence: TGCGCCAGCAGCTCCCCTCCCGGACAGACCTTAGGGAGTACGCAGTATTTT. Amino acids: CASSSPPGQTLGSTQYF.

Many counts were recorded for this clonotype. The V call is TRBV29-1, the J call TRBJ1-2; D is unclear. V was shortened by 4 bases and J by 2 bases, with 8 bases between the two germline ends. CDR3 length: 12 amino acids. In germline, CDR1 is SQVTM, CDR2 ANQGSEA. CDR3 region: CSVGDTNYGYTF. CDR3 bases: TGCAGCGTTGGAGACACCAACTATGGCTACACCTTC. Combining the CDR3 with reference TRBV29-1 and TRBJ1-2 gives the whole variable domain SAVISQKPSRDICQRGTSLTIQCQVDSQVTMMFWYRQQPGQSLTLIATANQGSEATYESGFVIDKFPISRPNLTFSTLTVSNMSPEDSSIYLCSVGDTNYGYTFGSGTRLTVV.

This chain connects TRBV5-1 to TRBJ2-7; D is perhaps TRBD1 or TRBD2 (5 bases each). The CDR3 extends over 12 amino acids. V was clipped by 7 bases and J by 3 bases, with 11 bases between them. Germline lookup yields CDR1 SGHRS and CDR2 YFSETQ. The CDR3 protein is CASGHGNYEQYF. The CDR3 DNA is TGCGCCAGCGGACACGGGAACTACGAGCAGTACTTC.

This clonotype has more than one count but fewer than ten. The chain joins TRBV14 to TRBJ2-5; D is perhaps TRBD2 (5 bases). V lost 3 bases and J 7 bases, leaving 9 bases between the germline ends. The CDR3 totals 12 residues. Germline V gene sequence: CDR1 SGHDN, CDR2 FVKESK. CDR3: CASSHTRWTQYF. In nucleotides, the CDR3 is TGTGCCAGCAGCCACACTAGGTGGACCCAGTACTTC.

This clonotype was observed a few times. The chain has TRBV6-5 and TRBJ1-6, with 7 bases lining up with TRBD1. The junction had 6 bases not matched to a gene; V was cut back by 4 bases and J by 0 bases. The CDR3 runs 17 residues. CDR1 and CDR2 from the germline V gene are MNHEY and SVGAGI. The CDR3: CASSSEGGPSYNSPLHF. The CDR3 DNA reads as TGTGCCAGCAGTTCAGAAGGGGGCCCCTCCTATAATTCACCCCTCCACTTT.

This clonotype was seen a handful of times. The J gene is TRBJ2-2, the V gene TRBV11-2; no firm D call. Germline CDR1 and CDR2: SGHAT and FQNNGV. V shed 5 bases and J shed 4 bases, with 11 bases lying between them. There are 14 residues in the CDR3. The DNA for the CDR3 is TGTGCCAGCAGCACCATTCCGGGCACCGGGGAGCTGTTTTTT. It yields the protein CASSTIPGTGELFF.

The genes are TRBV13 and TRBJ2-7; 12 nucleotides match TRBD2. The CDR3 is made up of 17 amino acids. J gave up 5 bases and V 0 bases, and 8 bases lay outside the gene matches. Germline CDR1 reads PRHDT; CDR2 reads FYEKMQ (reference sequence). CDR3 loop: CASSLGLRLAGADEQYF. The CDR3 DNA reads as TGTGCCAGCAGCTTAGGCTTACGACTAGCGGGAGCAGACGAGCAGTACTTC. The full variable domain, completed using reference TRBV13 and TRBJ2-7, is AAGVIQSPRHLIKEKRETATLKCYPIPRHDTVYWYQQGPGQDPQFLISFYEKMQSDKGSIPDRFSAQQFSDYHSELNMSSLELGDSALYFCASSLGLRLAGADEQYFGPGTRLTVT.

This clonotype has at least ten counts. The chain has TRBV7-2 and TRBJ2-1, with 15 bases identical to TRBD2. The CDR3 runs 17 residues. The germline V gene has CDR1 SGHTA and CDR2 FQGNSA. Trimming cost V 2 bases and J 8 bases; bases outside gene matches: 7. The CDR3 coding sequence is TGTGCCAGCAGCTTACGGACTAGCGGGGGGGGTATCCATGAGCAGTTCTTC. Its translation: CASSLRTSGGGIHEQFF.

The V gene is TRBV5-1, the J gene TRBJ2-6; a weak D match, TRBD2 (5 bases). Germline CDR1 and CDR2: SGHRS and YFSETQ. This CDR3 contains 15 residues. V shed 2 bases and J shed 3 bases, with 9 bases lying between them. In DNA, the CDR3 is TGCGCCAGCAGCTTAGAGGGTGATGGGGCCAACGTCCTGACTTTC. This translates into CASSLEGDGANVLTF.

This clonotype was seen a few times. This chain uses TRBV20-1 with TRBJ2-1; 8 nucleotides align to TRBD2. V lost 0 bases to trimming and J lost 7 bases; unmatched junction nucleotides: 8. The CDR3 is 15 residues long. CDR1 and CDR2 (germline): DFQATT, SNEGSKA (reference sequence). CDR3 sequence reads: CSAREEGSGMNEQFF. CDR3 coding DNA: TGCAGTGCTAGAGAGGAAGGTAGCGGGATGAATGAGCAGTTCTTC.

The chain uses TRBV3-1 and TRBJ1-3; the D gene is possibly TRBD1 (5 bases). In germline, CDR1 is LGHDT, CDR2 YNNKEL (reference sequence). CDR3 length equals 15 residues. Trimming removed 0 bases at V and 4 bases at J, with 10 bases between. CDR3 region: CASSQERRQGNTIYF. The CDR3 DNA follows: TGTGCCAGCAGCCAAGAAAGGAGACAGGGAAACACCATATATTTT.

The chain couples TRBV19 to TRBJ1-5, with 7 positions matching TRBD1. Germline lookup yields CDR1 LNHDA and CDR2 SQIVND (reference sequence). The V segment lost 4 bases and the J segment 4 bases; nucleotides outside the gene matches: 4. The CDR3 has 14 residues. The CDR3 DNA sequence: TGTGCCAGTAGTAAGGCCAGGGGGAATCAGCCCCAGCATTTT. Its protein product is CASSKARGNQPQHF.

This clonotype was recorded a few times. The gene calls are TRBV4-3 and TRBJ2-3; the D gene is possibly TRBD2 (6 bases). Germline CDR1 is LGHNA and CDR2 is YSLEER. Trimming removed 4 bases from V and 1 base from J, with 6 bases in between. The CDR3 is 13 residues long. CDR3 amino acids: CASSRGGTDTQYF. Here the CDR3 DNA reads TGCGCCAGCAGCCGGGGGGGCACAGATACGCAGTATTTT.

The chain carries TRBV11-2 and TRBJ2-3; 7 bases agree with TRBD2. The CDR3 length is 15 residues. Trimming took 5 bases from V and 3 from J; bases not matched to a gene: 8. Germline assignment: CDR1 SGHAT and CDR2 FQNNGV. The CDR3 loop is CASSEQSLATDTQYF. The CDR3 nucleotides read TGTGCCAGCAGCGAACAATCACTAGCGACAGATACGCAGTATTTT.

This clonotype has more than one count but fewer than ten. The chain employs TRBV5-6 and TRBJ2-1; maybe TRBD2 (6 bases). V was clipped by 2 bases and J by 4 bases, with 10 bases between them. In germline, CDR1 is SGHDT, CDR2 YYEEEE. This CDR3 has 14 residues. DNA of the CDR3: TGTGCCAGCAGCTTTTATAGCGGTTACAATGAGCAGTTCTTC. This translates into CASSFYSGYNEQFF.

The V gene is TRBV6-1, the J gene TRBJ1-3; TRBD1 matches at 8 bases. The CDR3 is 14 residues long. The germline CDR1 and CDR2 sequences are MNHNS and SASEGT. V dropped 8 bases and J dropped 2; count of bases not matched to a gene: 5. CDR3 loop: CASGARGPGNTIYF. CDR3 in DNA: TGTGCCAGCGGGGCCAGGGGGCCTGGAAACACCATATATTTT.

This clonotype was observed many times. This chain links TRBV19 with TRBJ1-5; 9 nucleotides align to TRBD1. Germline lookup yields CDR1 LNHDA and CDR2 SQIVND (reference sequence). J gave up 3 bases and V 5 bases, and 5 bases lay outside the gene matches. The CDR3 is 15 amino acids. The CDR3: CASSSRQGDNQPQHF. In DNA form, the CDR3 reads TGTGCCAGTAGTTCCAGACAGGGGGACAATCAGCCCCAGCATTTT. The full variable domain, its missing parts supplied by reference TRBV19 and TRBJ1-5, is DGGITQSPKYLFRKEGQNVTLSCEQNLNHDAMYWYRQDPGQGLRLIYYSQIVNDFQKGDIAEGYSVSREKKESFPLTVTSAQKNPTAFYLCASSSRQGDNQPQHFGDGTRLSIL.